A selection of T cell receptor beta chains follows, all from one sample in a study of CD8 T cells in ankylosing spondylitis. A single record per CDR3 protein comes from TCRdb applying MiXCR to the 5' RACE reads. The sample consists of about 400,000 distinct CDR3 sequences, approximately 20% of them appearing once. Sample: blood, either unsorted or a sorted T cell fraction (not recorded which). These receptor sequences come from a male donor with ankylosing spondylitis. Both conserved end residues are part of each CDR3. Each record gives: J gene, V gene, D gene, clone size, CDR3 DNA, CDR3 protein. A D gene is named only where the DNA matches it firmly. Size is omitted from some rows. Given values are once, few, many or a class for expanded clones.

TRBJ2-7,TRBV4-1,TRBD1,few,TGCGCCAGCAGCCCACAAAGGACAGGCTCCTACGAGCAGTACTTC,CASSPQRTGSYEQYF
TRBJ2-1,TRBV15,NA,few,TGTGCCACCAGCAGAGGTTGGACATCGGTGGTCAATGAGCAGTTCTTC,CATSRGWTSVVNEQFF
TRBJ2-1,TRBV20-1,TRBD2,NA,TGCAGTGCTAGTAAGCGGGAGGGCCGAAGTGAGCAGTTCTTC,CSASKREGRSEQFF
TRBJ2-5,TRBV29-1,NA,many,TGCAGCGTTGAGGTCGATGCCCAAGAGACCCAGTACTTC,CSVEVDAQETQYF
TRBJ2-7,TRBV29-1,NA,NA,TGCAGCGTTGAGTTTGCGGTGAGCTCCTACGAGCAGTACTTC,CSVEFAVSSYEQYF
TRBJ2-1,TRBV14,TRBD2,once,TGTGCCAGCAGCCGACTAGCGGGGCCCGACAATGAGCAGTTCTTC,CASSRLAGPDNEQFF
TRBJ1-1,TRBV5-1,TRBD1,NA,TGCGCCAGCAGCAGCGGGACAGGGTCTGAAGCTTTCTTT,CASSSGTGSEAFF
TRBJ2-3,TRBV5-1,NA,few,TGCGCCAGCAGCCTTAGGGGAGGCACAGATACGCAGTATTTT,CASSLRGGTDTQYF
TRBJ1-5,TRBV20-1,NA,few,TGCAGTGCTCGGGGGGCGTCGGTCCAGCCCCAGCATTTT,CSARGASVQPQHF
TRBJ2-7,TRBV12-3/TRBV12-4,TRBD1,few,TGTGCCAGCATTTCCCGGGACAGGGGATACGAGCAGTACTTC,CASISRDRGYEQYF
TRBJ2-3,TRBV5-1,TRBD1,few,TGCGCCAGCAGCACTGGACAGGCGGGCACAGATACGCAGTATTTT,CASSTGQAGTDTQYF
TRBJ1-1,TRBV12-3/TRBV12-4,NA,few,TGTGCCAGCAGTTTGGAAGGGAGCTCTGAAGCTTTCTTT,CASSLEGSSEAFF
TRBJ2-7,TRBV5-1,NA,few,TGCGCCAGCAGCTTGCTACACGAATCCTACGAGCAGTACTTC,CASSLLHESYEQYF
TRBJ2-1,TRBV6-2/TRBV6-3,NA,few,TGTGCCAGCAGTTACGAGGGGGGGAGAACTAACAATGAGCAGTTCTTC,CASSYEGGRTNNEQFF
TRBJ2-5,TRBV12-3/TRBV12-4,TRBD1,few,TGTGCCAGCAGCCGTGGACAGGGTGAGACCCAGTACTTC,CASSRGQGETQYF
TRBJ1-6,TRBV18,TRBD1,few,TGTGCCAGCTCAACAGGACAGGGGAAAAATTCACCCCTCCACTTT,CASSTGQGKNSPLHF
TRBJ2-7,TRBV5-1,NA,few,TGCGCCAGCAGCTTGAGTTTCCACGAGCAGTACTTC,CASSLSFHEQYF
TRBJ2-1,TRBV18,TRBD2,few,TGTGCCAGCTCACCAGTCGGGAGGGGTGAGCAGTTCTTC,CASSPVGRGEQFF
TRBJ2-1,TRBV20-1,TRBD2,NA,TGCAGTGCTAGAAGCGGGCGGGGGGACTATAACAATGAGCAGTTCTTC,CSARSGRGDYNNEQFF
TRBJ2-7,TRBV30,NA,few,TGTGCCTGGAGTATAGGGGGGGTCTCCTACGAGCAGTACTTC,CAWSIGGVSYEQYF
TRBJ1-1,TRBV7-2,NA,few,TGTGCCAGCAGCTTACGGCGGGGTACATGGGAAAACACTGAAGCTTTCTTT,CASSLRRGTWENTEAFF
TRBJ2-5,TRBV14,NA,few,TGTGCCAGCAGCCAAGAGCGGGTCGGGACCCAGTACTTC,CASSQERVGTQYF
TRBJ2-1,TRBV20-1,TRBD2,NA,TGCAGTGCCACCGGGGGGGGAGCTTACAATGAGCAGTTCTTC,CSATGGGAYNEQFF
TRBJ2-2,TRBV5-1,NA,few,TGCGCCAGCAGCTTCTTGGTTGACGGGGAGCTGTTTTTT,CASSFLVDGELFF
TRBJ2-3,TRBV7-9,NA,few,TGTGCCTCAGCGGGTCTAGAGTACACAGATACGCAGTATTTT,CASAGLEYTDTQYF
TRBJ2-3,TRBV29-1,TRBD2,few,TGCAGCGTTGGGTCTAGCGGGACCACAGATACGCAGTATTTT,CSVGSSGTTDTQYF
TRBJ2-5,TRBV7-2,TRBD2,few,TGTGCCAGCAGCTTAGTCCCGCTAGCGGGAAGTGGAGAGACCCAGTACTTC,CASSLVPLAGSGETQYF
TRBJ2-2,TRBV12-3/TRBV12-4,NA,few,TGTGCCAGCAGTTTACAGGCAGGGAACACCGGGGAGCTGTTTTTT,CASSLQAGNTGELFF
TRBJ2-5,TRBV6-5,NA,few,TGTGCCAGCAGTTACTCATATGCTGTGGGGTACCAAGAGACCCAGTACTTC,CASSYSYAVGYQETQYF
TRBJ2-5,TRBV27,TRBD1,NA,TGTGCCAGCAGTTTAAAGTTCGGACAGGGGTTGGCCCAGTACTTC,CASSLKFGQGLAQYF
TRBJ1-5,TRBV12-3/TRBV12-4,TRBD1,NA,TGTGCCAGCACTCTCCGAGGGGGCTTGAGCAATCAGCCCCAGCATTTT,CASTLRGGLSNQPQHF